This TCR beta chain was captured by sequencing in a study of identical twins. TCRdb reprocessed the 5' RACE reads with MiXCR, giving one entry per CDR3 protein. The table lists 400,000 to 650,000 distinct CDR3 sequences, 22% of them singletons. V was pared by 8 bases and J by 1 base, with 11 bases between. Per the germline V gene, CDR1 is ENHRY and CDR2 is SYGVKD. The CDR3 loop spans 13 amino acids. These data were likewise used in another study, on T cells expressing NK-cell markers.

The source material was CD4+ T cells sorted from blood. This chain connects TRBV10-3 to TRBJ1-1; D is uncertain. This TCR derives from a woman aged 18 to 35 in good health. CDR3 in DNA: TGTGCCATCCAGTCGGGGAGGAACACTGAAGCTTTCTTT. Its translation is CAIQSGRNTEAFF.